Detailed here is one T cell receptor beta chain. As yet, its antigen is unknown. This specimen comes from a study of shared clonotypes between healthy human individuals. General study points: The sampled material consisted only of blood, and tissue repertoires are likely to differ.

Over several immunoSEQ plates, each subset's genomic DNA was distributed in even portions. This table comes from immunoSEQ multiplex PCR, and its TCRdb copy is limited to in-frame clones, with some not included. The table has more than 450,000 clones, 75% to 85% seen once. It was tens of millions of PBMCs that unsorted samples used for genomic DNA. The sample consisted of PBMCs. This receptor was identified in a woman aged 35 to 49 in good health. Some clones in this sample may be carry-over from other donors' samples.

The CDR3 coding sequence is TGTGCCAGCAGCGTAGGGACTAGCGGGAGACGTGTGGGAAATGAGCAGTTCTTC. As protein: CASSVGTSGRRVGNEQFF. The chain recombines TRBV9 with TRBJ2-1; 13 bases align to TRBD2. With 0 bases clipped from V and 7 bases from J, the junction kept 10 bases outside the gene matches. The V gene's germline CDR1 is SGDLS and CDR2 YYNGEE. This CDR3 spans 18 amino acids. Together with reference TRBV9 and TRBJ2-1, the CDR3 gives the full variable domain: DSGVTQTPKHLITATGQRVTLRCSPRSGDLSVYWYQQSLDQGLQFLIQYYNGEERAKGNILERFSAQQFPDLHSELNLSSLELGDSALYFCASSVGTSGRRVGNEQFFGPGTRLTVL.